The clone carrying this T cell receptor (beta chain) appeared a few times. Its matching antigen is unknown. The sample is drawn from a study of shared clonotypes between healthy human individuals. The V and J ends lost 0 bases and 6 bases respectively, with 4 bases between them. CDR3 length: 12 residues. Germline CDR1 and CDR2: SGDLS and YYNGEE. The study, taken as a whole, reports: Some clonotypes were shared by all four sorted-subset donors, while others were not shared. The non-shared ones had lower generation probabilities than the shared ones. In general, naive subsets displayed greater estimated richness than memory subsets did.

In the CD4+ fraction, cells were divided into CD45RA+ naive and CD45RA-negative memory subsets. For every subset, genomic DNA was evenly distributed across several immunoSEQ plates. TCRdb's table, derived via immunoSEQ multiplex PCR, lists solely in-frame clones and lacks some. The table shows a few million clones, with over 85% occurring only once. The sequencing sample was made of naive CD4+ T cells from PBMCs. Subset specified: CD45RA+ positively selected. The clonotype originates from a man aged 18 to 29 in good health. Some clones in this sample may be carry-over from other donors' samples. The chain uses TRBV9 and TRBJ2-1; the D is unclear. The CDR3 loop is CASSVEFNEQFF. CDR3 bases: TGTGCCAGCAGCGTAGAGTTCAATGAGCAGTTCTTC.